These T cell receptor beta chains were read from a single sample in a study of blood T cell repertoires in COVID-19. Profiled with immunoSEQ multiplex PCR; TCRdb holds only in-frame clones, not every one. The repertoire holds roughly 670,000 clones, with 90% as singletons. Sequenced: peripheral blood. These receptors came from a woman under 30 with acute or convalescent COVID-19. Each CDR3 is given with its conserved first and last residue. D genes are given only for firm matches. Only some rows state a clone size, as once, few, many or a class for expanded clones.

TRBV29-1	TRBD1	TRBJ1-2	.	TGCAGCGTTGCGGGGCGGGACAGCCTATACTATGGCTACACCTTC	CSVAGRDSLYYGYTF
TRBV30	TRBD1	TRBJ1-5	.	TGTGCCTGGCAGGGACAGGGAAATCAGCCCCAGCATTTT	CAWQGQGNQPQHF
TRBV27	TRBD1	TRBJ2-7	once	TGTGCCAGCAGTCCCATGGGGGTCCCGGGACAGGGTTTGGAGCAGTACTTC	CASSPMGVPGQGLEQYF
TRBV3-1/TRBV3-2	.	TRBJ2-2	.	TGTGCCAGCAGCCCTGGAGGAGAATCCGGGGAGCTGTTTTTT	CASSPGGESGELFF
TRBV5-6	.	TRBJ1-1	once	TGTGCCAGCAGCACCTCGGGGGTCGCTGAAGCTTTCTTT	CASSTSGVAEAFF
TRBV6-2/TRBV6-3	TRBD2	TRBJ2-3	.	TGTGCCAGCAGTTACCTAATCGATTCCGGGACTAGCGGGGGGAACACAGATACGCAGTATTTT	CASSYLIDSGTSGGNTDTQYF
TRBV19	.	TRBJ1-1	.	TGTGCCAGTAGTATGTCGCAGATGAACACTGAAGCTTTCTTT	CASSMSQMNTEAFF
TRBV19	.	TRBJ2-5	.	TGTGCCAGTAGCGAGCGTACCATAAAAGAGACCCAGTACTTC	CASSERTIKETQYF
TRBV27	TRBD1	TRBJ1-1	.	TGTGCCAGCCTACCGGGGACAGGGATGAAAAACACTGAAGCTTTCTTT	CASLPGTGMKNTEAFF
TRBV6-5	.	TRBJ1-1	.	TGTGCCAGCAGTTACGGGGAGAGGGCTGAAGCTTTCTTT	CASSYGERAEAFF
TRBV24-1	.	TRBJ1-2	.	TGTGCCACCAGTGCGGCAGGGAACTATGGCTACACCTTC	CATSAAGNYGYTF
TRBV5-1	TRBD1	TRBJ1-4	.	TGCGCCAGCAGCTTGAGGGGACAGGGGGGAGAAAAACTGTTTTTT	CASSLRGQGGEKLFF
TRBV24-1	.	TRBJ2-5	.	TGTGCCACCAGTGATTTCCCGCAAGAGACCCAGTACTTC	CATSDFPQETQYF
TRBV12-5	TRBD1	TRBJ1-6	few	TGTGCTAGTGGTTCTACAGGGGTCATTTCACCCCTCCACTTT	CASGSTGVISPLHF
TRBV5-1	TRBD2	TRBJ2-2	.	TGCGCCAGCAGCCCCACGACTAGCAGCACCGGGGAGCTGTTTTTT	CASSPTTSSTGELFF
TRBV28	.	TRBJ1-2	.	TGTGCCAGCAGTTTAATAAACTATGGCTACACCTTC	CASSLINYGYTF
TRBV27	.	TRBJ1-5	.	TGTGCCAGCAGGAAAACACGTTTAGGGGGCAATCAGCCCCAGCATTTT	CASRKTRLGGNQPQHF
TRBV24-1	TRBD1	TRBJ1-2	.	TGTGCCACCAGTGACCCGGGGACAGTTTATGGCTACACCTTC	CATSDPGTVYGYTF
TRBV5-4	.	TRBJ1-2	once	TGTGCCAGCAGCTTGGGGCCCGGCGAGGGGGATGGCTACACCTTC	CASSLGPGEGDGYTF
TRBV27	.	TRBJ1-1	.	TGTGCCAGCAGTTATAACACGGGGAGCACTGAAGCTTTCTTT	CASSYNTGSTEAFF
TRBV19	.	TRBJ1-6	.	TGTGCCAGTAGTACCCTACAGGTTTCACCCCTCCACTTT	CASSTLQVSPLHF
TRBV12-3/TRBV12-4	TRBD1	TRBJ1-2	.	TGTGCCATTGGGGGACAGGGGGAGGGCTACACCTTC	CAIGGQGEGYTF
TRBV5-4	.	TRBJ2-7	.	TGTGCCAGCAGAACGGGACTGGATGAGAACGAGCAGTACTTC	CASRTGLDENEQYF
TRBV20-1	.	TRBJ1-5	.	TGCAGTGCTAGTTTATCCAGGGATCAGCCCCAGCATTTT	CSASLSRDQPQHF
TRBV6-2/TRBV6-3	TRBD1	TRBJ1-2	.	TGTGCCAGCAGTTTTACGAAGTCCGGGACAGGGTACAACTATGGCTACACCTTC	CASSFTKSGTGYNYGYTF
TRBV6-5	.	TRBJ2-7	.	TGTGCCAGCAGCCCCCCCCAGACAGTCGGCGAGCAGTACTTC	CASSPPQTVGEQYF
TRBV15	.	TRBJ1-5	.	TGTGCCACCAGCAGAGATCTGAACAGTTATAGCAATCAGCCCCAGCATTTT	CATSRDLNSYSNQPQHF
TRBV9	TRBD2	TRBJ2-7	.	TGTGCCAGCAGCGAGGGGTGGGGACTAGCGGGGTCGGTGCAGTACTTC	CASSEGWGLAGSVQYF
TRBV21-1	.	TRBJ1-6	.	TGTGCCAGCAGCAAAGAGGCGGCGACCCTCCACTTT	CASSKEAATLHF
TRBV6-5	.	TRBJ1-6	.	TGTGCCAGCAGTCCACCGGGTCTCCTCACCCTCCACTTT	CASSPPGLLTLHF
TRBV13	.	TRBJ1-3	few	TGTGCCAGCAGCTTATGGGGCAGGAGCTCTGGAAACACCATATATTTT	CASSLWGRSSGNTIYF
TRBV4-3	.	TRBJ2-1	.	TGCGCCAGCAGCCAAGATAGCCGGGGGGAAGGGGGGAATGAGCAGTTCTTC	CASSQDSRGEGGNEQFF